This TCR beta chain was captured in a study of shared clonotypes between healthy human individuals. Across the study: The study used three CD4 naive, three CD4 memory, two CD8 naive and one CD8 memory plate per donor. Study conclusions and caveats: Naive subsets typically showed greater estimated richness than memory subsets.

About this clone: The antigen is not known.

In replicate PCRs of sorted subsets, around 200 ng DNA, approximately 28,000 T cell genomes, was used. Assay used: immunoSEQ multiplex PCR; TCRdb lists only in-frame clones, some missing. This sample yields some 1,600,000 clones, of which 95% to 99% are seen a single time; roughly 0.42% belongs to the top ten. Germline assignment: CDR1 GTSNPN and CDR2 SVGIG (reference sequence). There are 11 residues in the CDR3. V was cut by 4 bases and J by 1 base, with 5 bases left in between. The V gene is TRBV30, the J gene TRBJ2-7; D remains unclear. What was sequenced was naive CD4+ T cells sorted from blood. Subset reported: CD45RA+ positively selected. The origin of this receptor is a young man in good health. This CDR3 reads CAWTASYEQYF. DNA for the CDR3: TGTGCCTGGACCGCTTCCTACGAGCAGTACTTC.